This entry concerns a single T cell receptor (beta chain). The entry originates in a study of blood T cell repertoires in COVID-19. This table comes from immunoSEQ multiplex PCR, and its TCRdb copy is limited to in-frame clones, with some not included. This sample yields fewer than 350,000 clones, of which approximately 83% are seen a single time; 2.2% belongs to the top ten. With 5 bases removed from V and 0 bases from J, the gap between germline ends came to 17 bases. Germline V gene data show CDR1 as SGHTA and CDR2 as FQGNSA. The CDR3 loop spans 18 amino acids. The sequence was obtained from a young man who had recovered from COVID-19. The chain has TRBV7-2 and TRBJ1-6, with a possible D match to TRBD1 (5 bases). The sample comprised PBMCs or T cells enriched from blood (not recorded which). CDR3 protein: CASSTRWTPRSYNSPLHF. The CDR3 DNA reads as TGTGCCAGCAGCACCCGATGGACACCGCGCTCCTATAATTCACCCCTCCACTTT.